This T cell receptor (beta chain) appears in the sequencing data of a study of cytomegalovirus exposure and HLA in healthy donors. General observations from the study: Cytomegalovirus-associated status was assigned to around 160 TCR beta chains. CMV serostatus was the only recorded immune exposure for donors.

PCR amplification relied on 60 Vbeta primers (plus 13 Jbeta primers). Sequenced by immunoSEQ multiplex PCR; TCRdb stores in-frame clones only, minus some. The sample yields about 110,000 clones, 9.5% to 15% seen once. Germline V gene sequence: CDR1 SEHNR, CDR2 FQNEAQ (reference sequence). The germline V and J ends were trimmed by 5 bases and 3 bases, with 11 bases remaining between them. The CDR3 runs 13 residues. By sample fraction, this clone is medium-sized (0.01 to 0.1%). Its antigen is as yet unknown. Material: PBMCs. The chain recombines TRBV7-9 with TRBJ2-7; D ambiguous. The TCR originated in a man aged 35 to 55 in good health and CMV-seropositive. CDR3 nucleotides: TGTGCCAGCAGCCCCCAGGTCGGCTACGAGCAGTACTTC. This translates into CASSPQVGYEQYF.